This T cell receptor (beta chain) came from a study of CD8 T cells in ankylosing spondylitis. With molecular barcodes, quantitative 5'-RACE was used to make the TCR beta libraries. TCRdb re-derived calls from the 5' RACE reads in MiXCR, one entry per CDR3 protein. The data contain roughly 230,000 distinct CDR3 sequences, 15% to 20% of them singletons. The CDR3 contains 16 residues. Losses at the gene ends were 4 bases for V and 6 bases for J; bases not matched to a gene: 6. Germline V gene lookup returns CDR1 LGHNA and CDR2 YSLEER. This receptor was taken from a male donor with ankylosing spondylitis or in good health (not recorded which). Sequencing was performed on blood, either unsorted or a sorted T cell fraction (not recorded which). The chain employs TRBV4-3 and TRBJ2-2; 12 nucleotides agree with TRBD2. In nucleotides, the CDR3 is TGCGCCAGCAGCCTTAGACTAGCGGGAGACGCCGGGGAGCTGTTTTTT. It encodes CASSLRLAGDAGELFF.